These 29 T cell receptor beta chains were all obtained from the same sample, sequenced in a study of OX40 agonist ivuxolimab in advanced cancers. Clones were sequenced by immunoSEQ multiplex PCR, and TCRdb holds only the in-frame ones, with some missing. The table has fewer than 85,000 clones, 80% to 90% seen once. This material consisted of CD4+ or CD8+ T cells sorted from blood, taken in a trial of the OX40 agonist ivuxolimab. All receptors derive from an adult with an advanced solid tumor such as melanoma, head and neck, liver or kidney cancer.

The chain is built from TRBV9 and TRBJ2-7; D is undetermined. Germline loops: CDR1 SGDLS, CDR2 YYNGEE. The CDR3 has 14 residues. V gave up 4 bases and J gave up 2 bases, with 13 bases separating them. DNA of the CDR3: TGTGCCAGCAGCACTGAAGGCTACCCCTACGAGCAGTACTTC. Its translation: CASSTEGYPYEQYF.

The chain joins TRBV28 to TRBJ1-1; D is undetermined. V lost 6 bases and J lost 1, with 9 bases in between. The V gene's germline CDR1 is MDHEN and CDR2 SYDVKM. This CDR3 contains 13 residues. This CDR3 reads CASSQHENTEAFF. CDR3 nucleotide sequence: TGTGCCAGCAGCCAACATGAGAACACTGAAGCTTTCTTT.

This clone was observed once. V gene TRBV7-3 combines with J gene TRBJ2-3; 7 nucleotides align to TRBD2. Germline loops: CDR1 SGHTA, CDR2 FQGTGA. The CDR3 sequence is 13 residues long. The J segment lost 1 base and the V segment lost 5 bases, leaving 0 bases of the junction unmatched. Here the CDR3 reads CASSSGGTDTQYF. The DNA for the CDR3 is TGTGCCAGCAGCAGCGGGGGCACAGATACGCAGTATTTT.

The V gene is TRBV18, the J gene TRBJ1-2; 12 positions agree with TRBD1. The V gene's germline CDR1 is KGHSH and CDR2 LQKENI. Trimming removed 2 bases from V and 5 bases from J; junction bases left unmatched: 3. This CDR3 contains 15 residues. The CDR3 loop reads CASSPGTGGGYGYTF. The CDR3 bases are TGTGCCAGCTCACCAGGGACAGGGGGCGGTTATGGCTACACCTTC. Based on the CDR3 plus reference TRBV18 and TRBJ1-2, the full variable domain is NAGVMQNPRHLVRRRGQEARLRCSPMKGHSHVYWYRQLPEEGLKFMVYLQKENIIDESGMPKERFSAEFPKEGPSILRIQQVVRGDSAAYFCASSPGTGGGYGYTFGSGTRLTVV.

The chain couples TRBV11-2 to TRBJ2-5; D tentatively fits TRBD1 or TRBD2 (7 bases each). Trimming removed 0 bases from V and 5 bases from J, with 13 bases in between. Looked up from germline, CDR1 is SGHAT and CDR2 is FQNNGV. There are 15 residues in the CDR3. The CDR3 spells CASSLDSRGGETQYF. The CDR3 region has the DNA TGTGCCAGCAGCTTAGATAGCAGGGGGGGGGAGACCCAGTACTTC. The full variable domain, in which reference TRBV11-2 and TRBJ2-5 provide the parts outside the CDR3, is EAGVAQSPRYKIIEKRQSVAFWCNPISGHATLYWYQQILGQGPKLLIQFQNNGVVDDSQLPKDRFSAERLKGVDSTLKIQPAKLEDSAVYLCASSLDSRGGETQYFGPGTRLLVL.

The V and J genes are TRBV10-3 and TRBJ2-2; 14 bases agree with TRBD2. With 6 bases clipped from V and 2 bases from J, the junction kept 8 bases outside the gene matches. The CDR3 is 18 amino acids. Looked up from germline, CDR1 is ENHRY and CDR2 is SYGVKD. Written as DNA, the CDR3 is TGTGCCATCAGCGGGGGACTAGCGGGGGACATAAACACCGGGGAGCTGTTTTTT. It encodes CAISGGLAGDINTGELFF.

The chain couples TRBV25-1 to TRBJ1-2, with D possibly TRBD1 on 5 matching bases. V shed 4 bases and J shed 0 bases, with 12 bases lying between them. CDR3 size: 15 residues. CDR1 is MGHDK and CDR2 is SYGVNS in the germline V gene. DNA for the CDR3: TGTGCCAGCAGTGGTCCGGGGGGGGCTAACTATGGCTACACCTTC. It specifies CASSGPGGANYGYTF.

CDR3 residues: CASSLYRGKNTDTQYF. The CDR3 DNA is TGTGCCAGCAGCCTTTACAGGGGGAAAAACACAGATACGCAGTATTTT. The chain combines TRBV5-4 with TRBJ2-3; 8 positions agree with TRBD1. The CDR3 totals 16 residues. Germline V gene data show CDR1 as SGHNT and CDR2 as YYREEE (reference sequence). The trim removed 4 bases at V and 2 bases at J, leaving 9 bases unmatched.

The gene calls are TRBV28 and TRBJ2-7; D is perhaps TRBD1 (6 bases). The germline V gene encodes CDR1 MDHEN and CDR2 SYDVKM. V lost 3 bases and J lost 3, with 6 bases in between. The CDR3 sequence is 12 residues long. The CDR3 DNA sequence: TGTGCCAGCAGTTTCAGGGGCTACGAGCAGTACTTC. Residues: CASSFRGYEQYF.

This chain joins TRBV25-1 and TRBJ2-4; 7 bases line up with TRBD2. There are 13 residues in the CDR3. J gave up 6 bases and V 2 bases, and 1 base lay outside the gene matches. From germline, CDR1 is MGHDK and CDR2 SYGVNS. This CDR3 is CASSEGGGNIQYF. In DNA form, the CDR3 reads TGTGCCAGCAGTGAAGGCGGGGGAAACATTCAGTACTTC.

The V gene is TRBV2, the J gene TRBJ1-6, with 7 bases identical to TRBD1. This CDR3 contains 15 residues. CDR1 is SNHLY, CDR2 FYNNEI, per germline. The trim removed 6 bases at V and 7 bases at J, leaving 9 bases unmatched. This CDR3 is CASRMSRDSNSPLHF. CDR3 sequence (DNA): TGTGCCAGCAGGATGAGCCGGGACAGCAATTCACCCCTCCACTTT. The variable domain in full, completed from reference TRBV2 and TRBJ1-6, reads EPEVTQTPSHQVTQMGQEVILRCVPISNHLYFYWYRQILGQKVEFLVSFYNNEISEKSEIFDDQFSVERPDGSNFTLKIRSTKLEDSAMYFCASRMSRDSNSPLHFGNGTRLTVT.

The chain joins TRBV14 to TRBJ1-1, with D maybe TRBD1 (5 bases). Per the germline V gene, CDR1 is SGHDN and CDR2 is FVKESK. The CDR3 loop spans 15 amino acids. V lost 0 bases, J lost 6 bases, and 14 bases lay in between. CDR3 region: CASSQDHGGYAEAFF. For the CDR3, the DNA is TGTGCCAGCAGCCAAGATCACGGGGGGTATGCTGAAGCTTTCTTT. The full variable domain, with the rest looked up from reference TRBV14 and TRBJ1-1, is EAGVTQFPSHSVIEKGQTVTLRCDPISGHDNLYWYRRVMGKEIKFLLHFVKESKQDESGMPNNRFLAERTGGTYSTLKVQPAELEDSGVYFCASSQDHGGYAEAFFGQGTRLTVV.

This sequence joins TRBV28 and TRBJ1-5; D gene unclear. The CDR3 length is 12 residues. Trimming cost V 1 base and J 6 bases, with 4 bases left between them. The germline V gene encodes CDR1 MDHEN and CDR2 SYDVKM. For the CDR3, the DNA is TGTGCCAGCAGTTTATATACTCAGCCCCAGCATTTT. This encodes CASSLYTQPQHF.

The CDR3 sequence: CASRATTSGGTQYF. CDR3 DNA sequence: TGTGCCAGCCGTGCAACTACTAGCGGGGGTACGCAGTATTTT. The V and J genes are TRBV2 and TRBJ2-3, with TRBD2 matching over 11 bases. The V and J ends lost 8 bases and 8 bases, in that order; junction bases with no gene match: 9. CDR3 size: 14 residues. Per germline, CDR1 SNHLY and CDR2 FYNNEI. Using reference TRBV2 and TRBJ2-3 for the parts outside the CDR3, the full variable domain is EPEVTQTPSHQVTQMGQEVILRCVPISNHLYFYWYRQILGQKVEFLVSFYNNEISEKSEIFDDQFSVERPDGSNFTLKIRSTKLEDSAMYFCASRATTSGGTQYFGPGTRLTVL.

The chain recombines TRBV5-8 with TRBJ2-7; tentative D call: TRBD2 (6 bases). The V gene lost 4 bases and the J gene lost 6 bases, with 20 bases spanning the gap. Germline V lookup: CDR1 SGHTS, CDR2 YDEGEE. The CDR3 runs to 15 residues. The CDR3 protein is CASSPLKGGTFEQYF. The CDR3 DNA follows: TGTGCCAGCAGCCCCCTCAAAGGTGGGACTTTCGAGCAGTACTTC. Full variable domain (outside the CDR3, taken from reference TRBV5-8 and TRBJ2-7): EAGVTQSPTHLIKTRGQQATLRCSPISGHTSVYWYQQALGLGLQFLLWYDEGEERNRGNFPPRFSGRQFPNYSSELNVNALELEDSALYLCASSPLKGGTFEQYFGPGTRLTVT.

This chain joins TRBV4-1 and TRBJ2-2; D possibly corresponds to TRBD1 (6 bases). Germline CDR1 is MGHRA and CDR2 is YSYEKL. The V and J ends lost 3 bases and 3 bases respectively, with 20 bases between them. CDR3 length equals 18 residues. This CDR3 is CASSQGHQLGKDTGELFF. CDR3 coding DNA: TGCGCCAGCAGCCAGGGACACCAGCTGGGAAAGGACACCGGGGAGCTGTTTTTT.

About this clone itself: The junction departs from the called germline gene at one end, perhaps through a read error. The genes are TRBV19 and TRBJ1-5; D is unresolved. The CDR3 contains 16 residues. In germline, CDR1 is LNHDA, CDR2 SQIVND (reference sequence). The CDR3 bases are TGTGCCAGTAGTCTTACCAAGTGGGCACAAAATCATCCCCAGCATTTT. Its translation: CASSLTKWAQNHPQHF. Full variable domain (outside the CDR3, taken from reference TRBV19 and TRBJ1-5): DGGITQSPKYLFRKEGQNVTLSCEQNLNHDAMYWYRQDPGQGLRLIYYSQIVNDFQKGDIAEGYSVSREKKESFPLTVTSAQKNPTAFYLCASSLTKWAQNHPQHFGDGTRLSIL.

This chain uses TRBV7-2 with TRBJ2-1; 11 bases align to TRBD2. Germline lookup yields CDR1 SGHTA and CDR2 FQGNSA. J was trimmed by 4 bases and V by 6 bases; bases with no gene match: 5. This CDR3 contains 15 residues. CDR3 loop: CASRLTSGEYNEQFF. The CDR3 nucleotides are TGTGCCAGCAGGCTGACTAGCGGGGAATACAATGAGCAGTTCTTC. The variable domain in full, completed from reference TRBV7-2 and TRBJ2-1, reads GAGVSQSPSNKVTEKGKDVELRCDPISGHTALYWYRQSLGQGLEFLIYFQGNSAPDKSGLPSDRFSAERTGGSVSTLTIQRTQQEDSAVYLCASRLTSGEYNEQFFGPGTRLTVL.

The chain employs TRBV7-8 and TRBJ2-5; 14 bases align to TRBD2. The CDR3 length is 20 residues. The germline CDR1 and CDR2 sequences are SGHVS and FQNEAQ. V lost 1 base to trimming and J lost 5 bases; unmatched junction nucleotides: 15. CDR3 sequence reads: CASSLVRRLAGGPSPETQYF. CDR3 coding DNA: TGTGCCAGCAGCTTAGTTCGGAGACTAGCGGGAGGGCCCTCCCCCGAGACCCAGTACTTC.

This chain links TRBV27 with TRBJ2-1; 8 bases fit TRBD1. The CDR3 sequence is 15 residues long. The junction had 13 bases not matched to a gene; V was cut back by 6 bases and J by 9 bases. Germline CDR1 MNHEY, CDR2 SMNVEV (reference sequence). DNA for the CDR3: TGTGCCAGCAGCCCCGGACAGGGCTCGAAGGGTGAGCAGTTCTTC. Translating it yields CASSPGQGSKGEQFF.

The V gene is TRBV4-3, the J gene TRBJ1-3; D is ambiguous. The CDR3 is 16 amino acids. Germline CDR1 LGHNA, CDR2 YSLEER. Trimming pared 4 bases from V and 0 bases from J, leaving 13 bases between. The CDR3 nucleotides read TGCGCCAGCAGCCCTACATTCGAGCCCTCTGGAAACACCATATATTTT. This encodes CASSPTFEPSGNTIYF.

The chain uses TRBV13 and TRBJ1-3; no reliable D call. Germline V gene data show CDR1 as PRHDT and CDR2 as FYEKMQ (reference sequence). Trimming removed 6 bases from V and 3 bases from J, with 6 bases in between. This CDR3 spans 12 amino acids. The CDR3 DNA reads as TGTGCCAGCAGTTGGTTTGGAAACACCATATATTTT. Protein: CASSWFGNTIYF.

The CDR3 loop reads CASSVTGTVNTGELFF. CDR3 in DNA: TGTGCCAGCAGCGTGACCGGGACAGTGAACACCGGGGAGCTGTTTTTT. V and J are TRBV9 and TRBJ2-2, with 7 positions matching TRBD1. The germline V gene has CDR1 SGDLS and CDR2 YYNGEE. The CDR3 sequence is 16 residues long. The ends lost 2 bases at V and 1 base at J; junction bases unmatched: 5.

This sequence joins TRBV5-1 and TRBJ1-1, with TRBD1 identical over 9 bases. CDR1 and CDR2 from the germline V gene are SGHRS and YFSETQ. Trimming cost V 6 bases and J 0 bases; bases outside gene matches: 9. There are 16 residues in the CDR3. The CDR3 region has the DNA TGCGCCAGCAAATCTTCGGGACAGGGAATGAACACTGAAGCTTTCTTT. It is translated as CASKSSGQGMNTEAFF.

The gene calls are TRBV10-1 and TRBJ2-3, with D possibly being TRBD2 (6 bases). The CDR3 sequence is 12 residues long. V lost 10 bases, J lost 1 base, and 9 bases lay in between. Germline V gives CDR1 WNHNN, CDR2 SYGVQD (reference sequence). As DNA, the CDR3 is TGCGCCACCGGGGGAGGCACAGATACGCAGTATTTT. It specifies CATGGGTDTQYF.

The chain carries TRBV7-9 and TRBJ1-1; TRBD1 might be the D (5 bases). Trimming shortened V by 1 base and J by 7 bases, and 10 bases separated the two germline ends. CDR1 and CDR2 (germline): SEHNR, FQNEAQ (reference sequence). The CDR3 loop spans 13 amino acids. CDR3 in DNA: TGTGCCAGCAGCTTAGGGGTAGGGGTTGAAGCTTTCTTT. It yields the protein CASSLGVGVEAFF.

This clone was seen only once. V usage is TRBV7-3 and J usage is TRBJ2-3, with 11 bases identical to TRBD2. Germline lookup yields CDR1 SGHTA and CDR2 FQGTGA. Germline trimming cut 5 bases from V and 6 bases from J; bases unmatched to any gene: 4. CDR3 size: 14 residues. The CDR3 loop reads CASSQTSGGDTQYF. CDR3 bases: TGTGCCAGCAGCCAAACTAGCGGGGGTGATACGCAGTATTTT.

With respect to this clone: The sample carries other DNA sequences with the same CDR3. The chain recombines TRBV29-1 with TRBJ2-3; no reliable D call. The germline V gene encodes CDR1 SQVTM and CDR2 ANQGSEA. The CDR3 contains 11 residues. V dropped 3 bases and J dropped 1 base, with 2 bases sitting between them. The CDR3 DNA reads TGCAGCGTTGAGGGCACAGATACGCAGTATTTT. As protein: CSVEGTDTQYF.

The gene calls are TRBV2 and TRBJ1-1, with a tentative D call TRBD1 (5 bases). V gave up 7 bases and J gave up 4 bases, with 16 bases separating them. The CDR3 runs 14 residues. Germline values: CDR1 SNHLY, CDR2 FYNNEI. This CDR3 reads CASILGVAGTEAFF. The CDR3 coding sequence is TGTGCCAGCATTCTAGGGGTTGCGGGCACTGAAGCTTTCTTT. The full variable domain, with the rest looked up from reference TRBV2 and TRBJ1-1, is EPEVTQTPSHQVTQMGQEVILRCVPISNHLYFYWYRQILGQKVEFLVSFYNNEISEKSEIFDDQFSVERPDGSNFTLKIRSTKLEDSAMYFCASILGVAGTEAFFGQGTRLTVV.